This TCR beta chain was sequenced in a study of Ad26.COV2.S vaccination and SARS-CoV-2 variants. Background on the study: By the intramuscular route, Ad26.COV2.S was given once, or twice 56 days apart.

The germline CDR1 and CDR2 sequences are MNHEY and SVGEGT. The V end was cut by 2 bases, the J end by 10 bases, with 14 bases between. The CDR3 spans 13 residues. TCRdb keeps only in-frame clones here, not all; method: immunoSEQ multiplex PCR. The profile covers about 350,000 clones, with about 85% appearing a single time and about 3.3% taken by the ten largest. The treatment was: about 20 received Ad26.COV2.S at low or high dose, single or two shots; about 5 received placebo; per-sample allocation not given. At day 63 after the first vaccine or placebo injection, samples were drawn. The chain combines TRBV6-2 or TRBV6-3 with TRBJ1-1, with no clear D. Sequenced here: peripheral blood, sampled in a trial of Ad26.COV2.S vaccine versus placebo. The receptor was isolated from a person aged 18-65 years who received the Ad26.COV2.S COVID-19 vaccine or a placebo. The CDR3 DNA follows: TGTGCCAGCAGTTACGAATCTACGAAGCTAGCTTTCTTT. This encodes CASSYESTKLAFF.